Listed below are T cell receptor beta chains from one sample, sequenced in a study of T cell responses to AZD1222 COVID-19 vaccine. Method: immunoSEQ multiplex PCR; TCRdb's copy keeps in-frame clones and lacks some. The table records about 270,000 clones, almost 95% of them present only once. The sample consisted of peripheral blood, taken 28 days after the second AZD1222 dose. The receptors shown here come from an adult who received the AZD1222 COVID-19 vaccine. CDR3s include the opening cysteine and the closing phenylalanine or tryptophan. Fields, in order: clone size, V gene, J gene, D gene, CDR3 DNA, CDR3 protein. The D gene is left open where the match is weak. Clone size is not always given. Where it is, it says once, few, many or a class for expanded clones.

size: NA
V: TRBV19
J: TRBJ2-1
D: NA
DNA: TGTGCCAGTAGCTTCGGGTCCGTCAATGAGCAGTTCTTC
CDR3: CASSFGSVNEQFF

size: NA
V: TRBV19
J: TRBJ1-1
D: NA
DNA: TGTGCCAGTAGTCGTCATGGTCAGGGGACTGAAGCTTTCTTT
CDR3: CASSRHGQGTEAFF

size: NA
V: TRBV28
J: TRBJ2-1
D: TRBD1
DNA: TGTGCCAGCGGAACAGGGGGGTATATTAATGAGCAGTTCTTC
CDR3: CASGTGGYINEQFF

size: NA
V: TRBV5-1
J: TRBJ1-4
D: TRBD1
DNA: TGCGCCAGCAGCCCGGGGACAGGGGGACCAAGTGAAAAACTGTTTTTT
CDR3: CASSPGTGGPSEKLFF

size: NA
V: TRBV28
J: TRBJ1-3
D: TRBD1
DNA: TGTGCCAGCAGCTTGACAGGGACTGGAAACACCATATATTTT
CDR3: CASSLTGTGNTIYF

size: NA
V: TRBV2
J: TRBJ2-7
D: NA
DNA: TGTGCCAGCAGTCCGAGGGGCGAGCAGTACTTC
CDR3: CASSPRGEQYF

size: NA
V: TRBV7-8
J: TRBJ2-1
D: NA
DNA: TGTGCCAGCAGCTCCGCTGAGGGCAATGAGCAGTTCTTC
CDR3: CASSSAEGNEQFF

size: NA
V: TRBV15
J: TRBJ1-2
D: NA
DNA: TGTGCCACCAGCAGAGATCATCGGACACGGCCCGCTTATGGCTACACCTTC
CDR3: CATSRDHRTRPAYGYTF

size: NA
V: TRBV4-2
J: TRBJ1-5
D: NA
DNA: TGTGCCAGCAGCCACCCGGGGGGGGAGCCCCAGCATTTT
CDR3: CASSHPGGEPQHF

size: few
V: TRBV5-1
J: TRBJ2-3
D: TRBD2
DNA: TGCGCCAGCAGCTTGAGCAGGTGGGAGGGACTGGACGACACAGATACGCAGTATTTT
CDR3: CASSLSRWEGLDDTDTQYF

size: NA
V: TRBV28
J: TRBJ2-3
D: TRBD2
DNA: TGTGCCAGCAATCCTAGCGGCTCTAGCACAGATACGCAGTATTTT
CDR3: CASNPSGSSTDTQYF